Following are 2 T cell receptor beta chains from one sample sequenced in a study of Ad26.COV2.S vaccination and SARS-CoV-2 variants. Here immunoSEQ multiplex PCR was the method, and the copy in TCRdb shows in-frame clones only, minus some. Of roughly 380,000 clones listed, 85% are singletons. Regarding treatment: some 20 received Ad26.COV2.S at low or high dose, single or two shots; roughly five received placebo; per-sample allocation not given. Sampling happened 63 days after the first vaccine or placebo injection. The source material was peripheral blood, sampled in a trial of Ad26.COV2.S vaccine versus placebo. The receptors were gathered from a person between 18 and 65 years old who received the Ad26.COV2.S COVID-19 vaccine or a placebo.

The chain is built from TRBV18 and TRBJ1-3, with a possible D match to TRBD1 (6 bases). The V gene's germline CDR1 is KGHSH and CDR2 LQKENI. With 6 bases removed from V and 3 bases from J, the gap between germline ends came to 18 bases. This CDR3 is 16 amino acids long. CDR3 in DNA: TGTGCCAGCTCCCCCAGCGAGGGGGTGAGTGGAAACACCATATATTTT. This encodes CASSPSEGVSGNTIYF.

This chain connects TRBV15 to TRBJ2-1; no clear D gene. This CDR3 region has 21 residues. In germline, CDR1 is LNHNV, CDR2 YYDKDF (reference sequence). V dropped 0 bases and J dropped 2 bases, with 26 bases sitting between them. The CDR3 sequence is CATSRDPTLYQERMPYNEQFF. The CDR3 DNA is TGTGCCACCAGCAGAGACCCCACCCTGTACCAGGAACGCATGCCCTACAATGAGCAGTTCTTC.